The rows below give T cell receptor beta chains drawn from one sample of a study of blood T cell repertoires in COVID-19. Some clones are missing from TCRdb's copy, which holds only in-frame ones; the method was immunoSEQ multiplex PCR. The sample holds about 160,000 clones, approximately 86% seen once. The specimen sequenced was peripheral blood. The receptor set was obtained from an older man with COVID-19, enrolled during active disease. Both conserved end residues are part of each CDR3. Fields, in order: J gene, clone size, D gene, V gene, CDR3 protein, CDR3 DNA. D genes are given only for firm matches. Some rows have no size entry. The others give once, few or many, or a class for an expanded clone.

TRBJ2-1,few,TRBD1,TRBV18,CASSLGQGSYNEQFF,TGTGCCAGCTCTCTTGGACAGGGCTCCTACAATGAGCAGTTCTTC
TRBJ2-2,NA,NA,TRBV10-3,CAISGVSGTGELFF,TGTGCCATCAGTGGGGTCTCCGGGACCGGGGAGCTGTTTTTT
TRBJ2-2,NA,TRBD1,TRBV18,CASSPLLTSGTGSGELFF,TGTGCCAGCTCACCACTTTTAACTTCCGGGACAGGGTCCGGGGAGCTGTTTTTT
TRBJ1-1,NA,NA,TRBV7-9,CASRSVIGGTEAFF,TGTGCCAGCAGAAGTGTGATAGGGGGCACTGAAGCTTTCTTT
TRBJ1-6,NA,TRBD1,TRBV18,CASSPQDRNSPLHF,TGTGCCAGCTCACCCCAGGACAGGAATTCACCCCTCCACTTT
TRBJ1-2,NA,TRBD1,TRBV18,CASSPDRDYGYTF,TGTGCCAGCTCACCCGACAGGGATTACGGCTACACCTTC
TRBJ1-2,NA,NA,TRBV6-1,CASSDRSNYGYTF,TGTGCCAGCAGTGACCGGTCGAACTATGGCTACACCTTC
TRBJ2-3,NA,NA,TRBV24-1,CATSDTGSTDTQYF,TGTGCCACCAGTGACACAGGAAGCACAGATACGCAGTATTTT
TRBJ1-1,few,NA,TRBV9,CASSVGGGATEAFF,TGTGCCAGCAGCGTAGGCGGAGGGGCCACTGAAGCTTTCTTT
TRBJ1-2,NA,TRBD1,TRBV10-3,CAIKRGQGEDGYTF,TGTGCCATCAAAAGGGGACAGGGGGAAGATGGCTACACCTTC
TRBJ2-2,few,TRBD2,TRBV7-3,CASSQLAGGGGELFF,TGTGCCAGCAGCCAGCTAGCGGGGGGCGGCGGGGAGCTGTTTTTT
TRBJ2-7,NA,NA,TRBV16,CASSTTFGGYEQYF,TGTGCCAGCAGCACTACTTTCGGGGGCTACGAGCAGTACTTC
TRBJ2-2,few,NA,TRBV6-6,CASKTKGVTTGELFF,TGTGCCAGCAAGACTAAGGGGGTCACCACCGGGGAGCTGTTTTTT
TRBJ1-1,NA,TRBD1,TRBV5-6,CASSPGQGEKDTEAFF,TGTGCCAGCAGCCCAGGACAGGGGGAGAAGGACACTGAAGCTTTCTTT
TRBJ1-4,NA,TRBD1,TRBV7-9,CASSSSPRDRDNEKLFF,TGTGCCAGCAGCTCAAGCCCCCGGGACAGGGATAATGAAAAACTGTTTTTT
TRBJ2-6,NA,NA,TRBV2,CASRAGSGANVLTF,TGTGCCAGCAGGGCAGGGTCTGGGGCCAACGTCCTGACTTTC
TRBJ1-5,NA,TRBD1,TRBV19,CASSLGTGTQISNQPQHF,TGTGCCAGTAGTCTCGGGACAGGAACTCAAATAAGCAATCAGCCCCAGCATTTT
TRBJ2-7,few,TRBD2,TRBV6-2/TRBV6-3,CASSYSKGGAFEQYF,TGTGCCAGCAGTTACTCGAAGGGAGGGGCCTTCGAGCAGTACTTC
TRBJ2-5,NA,NA,TRBV7-2,CASTLFPGQGETQYF,TGTGCCAGCACCCTTTTCCCGGGGCAGGGGGAGACCCAGTACTTC
TRBJ1-1,once,NA,TRBV27,CASSSVQRRRASQAFF,TGTGCCAGCAGTTCCGTTCAACGAAGGAGGGCCAGCCAAGCTTTCTTT
TRBJ2-7,NA,TRBD1,TRBV19,CASTARPGQGVPYEQYF,TGTGCCAGTACCGCCAGACCGGGACAGGGGGTTCCCTACGAGCAGTACTTC
TRBJ1-2,once,NA,TRBV5-6,CASSLRLRTGGYGYTF,TGTGCCAGCAGCTTGCGTCTTCGGACGGGAGGGTATGGCTACACCTTC
TRBJ2-1,NA,NA,TRBV18,CASSTRSGLSYNEQFF,TGTGCCAGCTCAACACGGTCGGGACTCTCCTACAATGAGCAGTTCTTC
TRBJ1-3,NA,NA,TRBV16,CASSRGRWTAGNTIYF,TGTGCCAGCAGCCGAGGTAGATGGACAGCAGGAAACACCATATATTTT
TRBJ2-1,NA,NA,TRBV27,CASRLLSGYEQFF,TGTGCCAGCAGACTACTATCAGGGTATGAGCAGTTCTTC
TRBJ2-7,NA,NA,TRBV6-5,CASSPDRASYEQYF,TGTGCCAGCAGCCCGGACAGAGCTTCCTACGAGCAGTACTTC
TRBJ1-2,NA,NA,TRBV6-5,CASISRGRDGYTF,TGTGCCAGCATCAGCAGGGGAAGGGATGGCTACACCTTC
TRBJ2-3,NA,TRBD1,TRBV4-2,CASRDLTGGTDTQYF,TGTGCCAGCAGGGACCTCACAGGGGGCACAGATACGCAGTATTTT
TRBJ1-3,NA,TRBD1,TRBV5-1,CASSSYPGQASGNTIYF,TGCGCCAGCAGCTCTTATCCGGGACAGGCCTCTGGAAACACCATATATTTT
TRBJ1-5,NA,NA,TRBV10-3,CAIAPMSGEQPQHF,TGTGCCATTGCACCTATGTCGGGGGAGCAGCCCCAGCATTTT
TRBJ1-1,NA,TRBD1,TRBV2,CASRTSQGGTWNTEAFF,TGTGCCAGCAGGACCTCTCAGGGGGGAACTTGGAACACTGAAGCTTTCTTT
TRBJ2-7,NA,NA,TRBV15,CATSREGNREQYF,TGTGCCACCAGCAGAGAAGGTAACAGGGAGCAGTACTTC
TRBJ1-1,NA,TRBD1,TRBV18,CASSPWTGMNTEAFF,TGTGCCAGCTCACCATGGACAGGGATGAACACTGAAGCTTTCTTT
TRBJ1-5,NA,TRBD1,TRBV6-5,CASRRQGSVQPQHF,TGTGCCAGTAGGAGACAGGGATCTGTTCAGCCCCAGCATTTT
TRBJ2-3,NA,NA,TRBV9,CASSVGVVPDTQYF,TGTGCCAGCAGCGTAGGAGTAGTACCAGATACGCAGTATTTT
TRBJ1-4,NA,NA,TRBV19,CAAAGAGEKLFF,TGTGCCGCCGCAGGGGCGGGTGAAAAACTGTTTTTT
TRBJ1-2,few,NA,TRBV11-3,CASSFQGGYYGYTF,TGTGCCAGCAGCTTTCAAGGAGGGTACTATGGCTACACCTTC
TRBJ1-3,NA,NA,TRBV19,CASSIGQPFSGNTIYF,TGTGCCAGTAGTATTGGACAGCCTTTCTCTGGAAACACCATATATTTT
TRBJ2-6,NA,NA,TRBV6-1,CASSEEGAGGANVLTF,TGTGCCAGCAGTGAAGAGGGGGCGGGGGGGGCCAACGTCCTGACTTTC
TRBJ2-5,once,TRBD1,TRBV5-1,CASSLDGPLLWTRDRGPRETQYF,TGCGCCAGCAGCTTGGATGGGCCCTTGCTATGGACCCGGGACAGGGGGCCGCGAGAGACCCAGTACTTC
TRBJ1-2,NA,NA,TRBV11-2,CASSLAGLGYTF,TGTGCCAGCAGCTTAGCAGGGTTGGGCTACACCTTC
TRBJ1-2,NA,NA,TRBV4-1,CASSQGGGDYGYTF,TGCGCCAGCAGCCAAGGTGGGGGCGACTATGGCTACACCTTC
TRBJ1-4,NA,NA,TRBV13,CASSSTPHPDQREKLFF,TGTGCCAGCAGCTCCACGCCCCATCCCGACCAGAGGGAAAAACTGTTTTTT
TRBJ1-5,NA,NA,TRBV18,CASSLPGDTQPQHF,TGTGCCAGCTCACTTCCAGGGGATACCCAGCCCCAGCATTTT
TRBJ2-4,NA,TRBD2,TRBV5-8,CASSRLAGGLAKNIQYF,TGTGCCAGCAGCCGACTAGCGGGGGGCCTAGCCAAAAACATTCAGTACTTC
TRBJ2-5,NA,NA,TRBV7-9,CASSQEGETQYF,TGTGCCAGCAGCCAGGAGGGGGAGACCCAGTACTTC
TRBJ2-1,few,TRBD1,TRBV5-1,CASSHPITGGFNNEQFF,TGCGCCAGCAGCCACCCCATAACAGGGGGTTTTAACAATGAGCAGTTCTTC
TRBJ1-2,few,TRBD1,TRBV2,CASRAGQPNYGYTF,TGTGCCAGCAGGGCGGGACAGCCTAACTATGGCTACACCTTC
TRBJ1-3,NA,NA,TRBV3-1/TRBV3-2,CASSFDGVRGNTIYF,TGTGCCAGCAGCTTCGATGGTGTGAGAGGAAACACCATATATTTT
TRBJ2-5,NA,NA,TRBV5-1,CASSLEGVQETQYF,TGCGCCAGCAGCTTGGAGGGGGTCCAAGAGACCCAGTACTTC
TRBJ2-3,NA,TRBD1,TRBV6-5,CASSYSFDRATQYF,TGTGCCAGCAGTTACTCTTTCGACAGGGCCACGCAGTATTTT
TRBJ1-3,few,NA,TRBV25-1,CASTSGLNSGNTIYF,TGTGCCAGCACTTCAGGACTTAACTCTGGAAACACCATATATTTT
TRBJ1-2,NA,NA,TRBV7-9,CASSPSPGVYGYTF,TGTGCCAGCAGTCCGTCTCCAGGGGTCTATGGCTACACCTTC
TRBJ1-2,NA,NA,TRBV24-1,CATSEGDYGYTF,TGTGCCACCAGTGAAGGGGACTATGGCTACACCTTC
TRBJ1-5,few,TRBD1,TRBV6-5,CASSSGQVNQPQHF,TGTGCCAGCAGTTCTGGACAGGTCAATCAGCCCCAGCATTTT
TRBJ2-1,NA,NA,TRBV3-1/TRBV3-2,CASSQELSSYNEQFF,TGTGCCAGCAGCCAAGAATTGAGCTCCTACAATGAGCAGTTCTTC
TRBJ1-1,NA,NA,TRBV5-1,CASSLQGAVTEAFF,TGCGCCAGCAGCTTGCAAGGGGCAGTAACTGAAGCTTTCTTT
TRBJ1-3,NA,NA,TRBV3-1/TRBV3-2,CASSQAGSSGNTIYF,TGTGCCAGCAGCCAAGCAGGAAGCTCTGGAAACACCATATATTTT
TRBJ1-1,NA,NA,TRBV7-2,CASSPRGGSGTEAFF,TGTGCCAGCAGCCCCCGGGGAGGGTCGGGCACTGAAGCTTTCTTT
TRBJ2-1,NA,NA,TRBV19,CASSDHRGATIPFSLSYNEQFF,TGTGCCAGTAGTGACCACCGGGGGGCAACTATTCCTTTTAGTCTATCCTACAATGAGCAGTTCTTC